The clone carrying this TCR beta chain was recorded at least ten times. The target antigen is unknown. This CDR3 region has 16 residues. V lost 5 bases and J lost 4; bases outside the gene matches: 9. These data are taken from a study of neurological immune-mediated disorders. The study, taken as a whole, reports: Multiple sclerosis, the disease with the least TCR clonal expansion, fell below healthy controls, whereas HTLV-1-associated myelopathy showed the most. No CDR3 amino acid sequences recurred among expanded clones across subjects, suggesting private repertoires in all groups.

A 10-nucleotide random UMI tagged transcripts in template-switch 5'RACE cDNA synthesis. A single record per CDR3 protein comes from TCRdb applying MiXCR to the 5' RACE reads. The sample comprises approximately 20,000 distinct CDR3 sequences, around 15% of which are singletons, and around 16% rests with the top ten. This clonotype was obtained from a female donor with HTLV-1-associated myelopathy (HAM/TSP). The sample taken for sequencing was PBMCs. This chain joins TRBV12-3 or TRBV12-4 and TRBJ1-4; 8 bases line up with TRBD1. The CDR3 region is CASSGDRGGDNEKLFF. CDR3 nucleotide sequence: TGTGCCAGCAGTGGCGACAGGGGAGGGGATAATGAAAAACTGTTTTTT.